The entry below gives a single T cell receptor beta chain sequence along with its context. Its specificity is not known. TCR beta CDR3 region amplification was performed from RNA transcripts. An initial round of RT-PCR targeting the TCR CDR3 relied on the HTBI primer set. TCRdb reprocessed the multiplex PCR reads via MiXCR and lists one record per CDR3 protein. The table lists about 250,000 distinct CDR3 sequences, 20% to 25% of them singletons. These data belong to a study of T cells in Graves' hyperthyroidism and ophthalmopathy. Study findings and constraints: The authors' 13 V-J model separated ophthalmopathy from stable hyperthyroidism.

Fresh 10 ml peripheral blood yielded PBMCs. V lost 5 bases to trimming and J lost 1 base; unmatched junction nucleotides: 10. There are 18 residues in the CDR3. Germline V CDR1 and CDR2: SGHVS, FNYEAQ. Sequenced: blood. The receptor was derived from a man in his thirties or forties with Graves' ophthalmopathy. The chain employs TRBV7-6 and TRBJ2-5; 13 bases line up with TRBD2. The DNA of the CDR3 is TGTGCCAGCAGCACAATTGCCTGGACTAGCGGGAGCCAAGAGACCCAGTACTTC. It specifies CASSTIAWTSGSQETQYF.